The T cell receptor (beta chain) under discussion was sequenced for a study of beta chain features in type 1 diabetes. Points on this clone: The antigen is undetermined.

Study-level findings and limits: Type 1 diabetes patients had VDJ junctions that carried fewer insertions and more deletions. A greater similarity of naive, central memory and Treg TCRB repertoires was seen among patients than among healthy donors. Researchers cautioned that cDNA sequencing could over-represent cells with high TCR expression. Unsettled here was the matter of whether HLA type influences TCRB rearrangement.

This CDR3 has 14 residues. Germline V lookup: CDR1 SGHDN, CDR2 FVKESK. V was shortened by 2 bases and J by 4 bases, with 11 bases between the two germline ends. Expressed TCRB transcripts got sequenced, as all isolated RNA was reverse transcribed. Sequencing used immunoSEQ multiplex PCR; TCRdb keeps in-frame clones, though not all of them. The repertoire has fewer than 550,000 clones, 11% of them found once; the top ten carry approximately 0.05%. Sequences were obtained from naive CD4+ T cells from blood. The V and J genes are TRBV14 and TRBJ2-5; tentative D call: TRBD1 (6 bases). This sequence was found in a woman aged 18-29 years in good health. In DNA form, the CDR3 reads TGTGCCAGCAGCCAATATGCACAGGGAGAGACCCAGTACTTC. It translates to CASSQYAQGETQYF.